This passage covers 20 T cell receptor beta chains from one sample sequenced in a study of T cells in Graves' hyperthyroidism and ophthalmopathy. Amplified regions were TCR beta CDR3 sequences from RNA transcripts. HTBI primers were employed in a first-round RT-PCR of the TCR CDR3. Each CDR3 protein is one row after TCRdb ran MiXCR on the multiplex PCR reads. The profile shows almost 35,000 distinct CDR3 sequences, around 52% of them singletons. Sequenced input: blood. These TCRs come from a woman aged 35 to 49 with Graves' ophthalmopathy.

Remarks on this clonotype: Being one base from a much bigger clone, this may be a read error. The conserved phenylalanine or tryptophan normally closing the CDR3 is absent here, so this likely arose from a read error. The chain is built from TRBV4-3 and TRBJ2-3, with 7 bases lining up with TRBD1. The CDR3 totals 18 residues. Germline V gene data show CDR1 as LGHNA and CDR2 as YSLEER. Losses at the gene ends were 0 bases for V and 2 bases for J; bases not matched to a gene: 11. CDR3 DNA sequence: TGCGCCAGCAGCCAAGATCTCGTGGCCGGGACAGACACAGATACGCAGTATTTG. Residues: CASSQDLVAGTDTDTQYL.

At least ten counts were recorded for this clonotype. The chain is built from TRBV19 and TRBJ2-3; possibly TRBD2 for D (5 bases). The length of the CDR3 is 16 residues. The germline V and J ends were trimmed by 10 bases and 0 bases, with 20 bases remaining between them. Looked up from germline, CDR1 is LNHDA and CDR2 is SQIVND (reference sequence). The CDR3 nucleotides are TGTGCCACCAATCCTATTGGTGGGAGTAGCACAGATACGCAGTATTTT. Translated: CATNPIGGSSTDTQYF.

Concerning this clonotype: This is likely a read error, given that the CDR3 carries no conserved phenylalanine or tryptophan at its end. It is unclear where the CDR3 begins or ends on the DNA, so no DNA is shown, and the CDR3 is as TCRdb lists it. The chain links TRBV7-8 to TRBJ2-2; TRBD2 was called by the table and not checked on the DNA. The CDR3 region is 16 residues in length, termini included. Germline values: CDR1 SGHVS, CDR2 FQNEAQ. This chain's CDR3 is CASSLAGSGTYNEQFC.

This clonotype was observed at least ten times. This rearrangement joins TRBV5-1 to TRBJ1-1; D perhaps matches TRBD1 (5 bases). V lost 3 bases to trimming and J lost 1 base, with 7 bases between them. Germline CDR1 reads SGHRS; CDR2 reads YFSETQ. The CDR3 sequence is 13 residues long. The CDR3, as DNA: TGCGCCAGCAGCTACCAGGGGAACACTGAAGCTTTCTTT. The encoded protein is CASSYQGNTEAFF. Drawing the rest from reference TRBV5-1 and TRBJ1-1, the complete variable domain is KAGVTQTPRYLIKTRGQQVTLSCSPISGHRSVSWYQQTPGQGLQFLFEYFSETQRNKGNFPGRFSGRQFSNSRSEMNVSTLELGDSALYLCASSYQGNTEAFFGQGTRLTVV.

This clonotype has a single count. CDR3 bases: TGTGCCAGCAGCGGATCTAGCGGGAGCACTGGGGAGCTGTTTTTT. It codes for CASSGSSGSTGELFF. The genes are TRBV6-4 and TRBJ2-2, with 10 bases matching TRBD2. CDR3 size: 15 residues. J was trimmed by 8 bases and V by 6 bases; bases with no gene match: 9. Germline-derived CDR1 and CDR2 are MRHNA and SNTAGT.

There are many counts of this clonotype. The chain combines TRBV5-1 with TRBJ2-1, with 9 positions matching TRBD2. The CDR3 runs to 16 residues. The trim removed 4 bases at V and 5 bases at J, leaving 10 bases unmatched. Per germline, CDR1 SGHRS and CDR2 YFSETQ. The CDR3 DNA is TGCGCCAGCAGCGCCCTGGAGCGGGGGGTGAACAATGAGCAGTTCTTC. It translates to CASSALERGVNNEQFF.

The chain links TRBV7-2 to TRBJ1-6; D uncertain. With 4 bases removed from V and 0 bases from J, the gap between germline ends came to 10 bases. The CDR3 has 16 amino acids. Germline V CDR1 and CDR2: SGHTA, FQGNSA. The CDR3 DNA reads as TGTGCCAGCAGCTACATAGGGTACTCCTATAATTCACCCCTCCACTTT. Amino acids: CASSYIGYSYNSPLHF.

This clonotype was counted at least ten times. The rearrangement joins TRBV12-5 to TRBJ1-5; D is unclear. Germline V lookup: CDR1 LGHNT, CDR2 FRNRAP. The CDR3 spans 11 residues. Deletions cut 4 bases from V and 5 bases from J, with 3 bases between. The CDR3 loop is CASGSYQPQHF. CDR3 bases: TGTGCTAGTGGTTCCTATCAGCCCCAGCATTTT.

The gene calls are TRBV5-1 and TRBJ2-7, with TRBD1 matching over 9 bases. There are 12 residues in the CDR3. The V and J ends lost 2 bases and 6 bases, in that order; junction bases with no gene match: 0. CDR1 SGHRS and CDR2 YFSETQ come from the germline V gene. The CDR3 DNA sequence: TGCGCCAGCAGCTTACAGGGGGCCGAGCAGTACTTC. Encoded protein: CASSLQGAEQYF.

V usage is TRBV19 and J usage is TRBJ2-3; tentatively, D is TRBD2 (5 bases). The CDR3 totals 13 residues. V lost 2 bases to trimming and J lost 6 bases, with 9 bases between them. Germline CDR1 reads LNHDA; CDR2 reads SQIVND (reference sequence). The CDR3: CASSITGEDTQYF. DNA for the CDR3: TGTGCCAGTAGTATAACCGGGGAGGATACGCAGTATTTT.

Notes on this clonotype: This may be a read error, as it is one base from a much larger clone. This rearrangement joins TRBV30 to TRBJ2-3; weak D call: TRBD1 (5 bases). This CDR3 region has 11 residues. CDR1 and CDR2 (germline): GTSNPN, SVGIG (reference sequence). The CDR3 nucleotides are TGTGCCTGCATGGGGCGCGGTACGCAGTCTTTT. Translating gives CACMGRGTQSF.

By frequency in the sample, this clonotype is medium-sized. This chain joins TRBV20-1 and TRBJ2-7, with TRBD2 matching 12 bases. The ends lost 2 bases at V and 2 bases at J; junction bases unmatched: 1. This CDR3 is 14 amino acids long. Germline CDR1 reads DFQATT; CDR2 reads SNEGSKA (reference sequence). The CDR3 nucleotides are TGCAGTGCTAGACTAGCGGGAGGGACCTACGAGCAGTACTTC. Protein: CSARLAGGTYEQYF.

This clonotype was found many times. The V and J genes are TRBV6-2 or TRBV6-3 and TRBJ2-1; D is perhaps TRBD1 or TRBD2 (5 bases each). This CDR3 has 14 residues. Germline V gene sequence: CDR1 MNHEY, CDR2 SVGEGT. Deletions cut 5 bases from V and 4 bases from J, with 12 bases between. CDR3 sequence (DNA): TGTGCCAGCAGTGATCGGGGCCGATACAATGAGCAGTTCTTC. Protein product: CASSDRGRYNEQFF.

Worth noting for this clonotype: At one end the junction does not follow the germline gene, possibly because of a read error. The rearrangement links TRBV19 to TRBJ2-7, with 9 bases matching TRBD2. There are 14 residues in the CDR3. CDR1 is LNHDA and CDR2 is SQIVND in the germline V gene (reference sequence). For the CDR3, the DNA is TGTGCCAGTAGTTCTCTAGCGGGATCGTACGAGCAGTGCTTC. Protein sequence: CASSSLAGSYEQCF.

This clonotype was seen a few times. The V and J genes are TRBV29-1 and TRBJ2-5, with D maybe TRBD2 (5 bases). The V and J ends lost 1 base and 5 bases respectively, with 17 bases between them. CDR3 length: 15 amino acids. Germline CDR1 and CDR2: SQVTM and ANQGSEA. The CDR3 coding sequence is TGCAGCGTTGAAGGTGGGCGGGTCGGGTTTGAGACCCAGTACTTC. The encoded protein is CSVEGGRVGFETQYF.

This clonotype turned up a few times. This may be a read error, as it is one base from a much larger clone. The chain joins TRBV12-3 or TRBV12-4 to TRBJ1-1; perhaps TRBD1 as D (6 bases). The CDR3 sequence is 14 residues long. The CDR3 reads CASGLGGANTEAFF. The CDR3 DNA sequence: TGTGCCAGCGGTTTAGGGGGTGCGAACACTGAAGCTTTCTTT.

Worth noting for this clonotype: This is likely a read error, given that the CDR3 carries no conserved phenylalanine or tryptophan at its end. Because the CDR3's place on the DNA is in doubt, the DNA is left out and the CDR3 is given as listed by TCRdb. The V call is TRBV20-1, the J call TRBJ2-1; TRBD2 reflects the table's D call only, with no check against the DNA. A total of 9 residues make up the CDR3, ends included. The germline V gene has CDR1 DFQATT and CDR2 SNEGSKA (reference sequence). The CDR3 region is CSAREAGEI.

V and J are TRBV6-5 and TRBJ2-6; 8 positions agree with TRBD2. Losses at the gene ends were 6 bases for V and 0 bases for J; bases not matched to a gene: 7. The CDR3 is made up of 17 amino acids. Germline V gives CDR1 MNHEY, CDR2 SVGAGI. This CDR3 reads CASRKLAVPSGANVLTF. The CDR3 nucleotides are TGTGCCAGCAGAAAACTAGCGGTTCCCTCTGGGGCCAACGTCCTGACTTTC.

The rearrangement joins TRBV6-6 to TRBJ1-1, with 8 bases that match TRBD1. CDR1 MNHNY and CDR2 SVGAGI come from the germline V gene (reference sequence). Trimming removed 6 bases from V and 4 bases from J; junction bases left unmatched: 13. CDR3 size: 16 residues. CDR3 sequence: CASRFGQGSRGTEAFF. CDR3 nucleotides: TGTGCCAGCAGATTCGGACAGGGTTCGAGGGGCACTGAAGCTTTCTTT.

This rearrangement joins TRBV9 to TRBJ1-2, with 11 nucleotides matching TRBD1. The V and J ends lost 5 bases and 7 bases, in that order; junction bases with no gene match: 7. Germline V CDR1 and CDR2: SGDLS, YYNGEE. The CDR3 spans 14 residues. The CDR3 nucleotides are TGTGCCAGCAGAGCCGGGACAGGGGGGTTTGGCTACACCTTC. Its translation: CASRAGTGGFGYTF.